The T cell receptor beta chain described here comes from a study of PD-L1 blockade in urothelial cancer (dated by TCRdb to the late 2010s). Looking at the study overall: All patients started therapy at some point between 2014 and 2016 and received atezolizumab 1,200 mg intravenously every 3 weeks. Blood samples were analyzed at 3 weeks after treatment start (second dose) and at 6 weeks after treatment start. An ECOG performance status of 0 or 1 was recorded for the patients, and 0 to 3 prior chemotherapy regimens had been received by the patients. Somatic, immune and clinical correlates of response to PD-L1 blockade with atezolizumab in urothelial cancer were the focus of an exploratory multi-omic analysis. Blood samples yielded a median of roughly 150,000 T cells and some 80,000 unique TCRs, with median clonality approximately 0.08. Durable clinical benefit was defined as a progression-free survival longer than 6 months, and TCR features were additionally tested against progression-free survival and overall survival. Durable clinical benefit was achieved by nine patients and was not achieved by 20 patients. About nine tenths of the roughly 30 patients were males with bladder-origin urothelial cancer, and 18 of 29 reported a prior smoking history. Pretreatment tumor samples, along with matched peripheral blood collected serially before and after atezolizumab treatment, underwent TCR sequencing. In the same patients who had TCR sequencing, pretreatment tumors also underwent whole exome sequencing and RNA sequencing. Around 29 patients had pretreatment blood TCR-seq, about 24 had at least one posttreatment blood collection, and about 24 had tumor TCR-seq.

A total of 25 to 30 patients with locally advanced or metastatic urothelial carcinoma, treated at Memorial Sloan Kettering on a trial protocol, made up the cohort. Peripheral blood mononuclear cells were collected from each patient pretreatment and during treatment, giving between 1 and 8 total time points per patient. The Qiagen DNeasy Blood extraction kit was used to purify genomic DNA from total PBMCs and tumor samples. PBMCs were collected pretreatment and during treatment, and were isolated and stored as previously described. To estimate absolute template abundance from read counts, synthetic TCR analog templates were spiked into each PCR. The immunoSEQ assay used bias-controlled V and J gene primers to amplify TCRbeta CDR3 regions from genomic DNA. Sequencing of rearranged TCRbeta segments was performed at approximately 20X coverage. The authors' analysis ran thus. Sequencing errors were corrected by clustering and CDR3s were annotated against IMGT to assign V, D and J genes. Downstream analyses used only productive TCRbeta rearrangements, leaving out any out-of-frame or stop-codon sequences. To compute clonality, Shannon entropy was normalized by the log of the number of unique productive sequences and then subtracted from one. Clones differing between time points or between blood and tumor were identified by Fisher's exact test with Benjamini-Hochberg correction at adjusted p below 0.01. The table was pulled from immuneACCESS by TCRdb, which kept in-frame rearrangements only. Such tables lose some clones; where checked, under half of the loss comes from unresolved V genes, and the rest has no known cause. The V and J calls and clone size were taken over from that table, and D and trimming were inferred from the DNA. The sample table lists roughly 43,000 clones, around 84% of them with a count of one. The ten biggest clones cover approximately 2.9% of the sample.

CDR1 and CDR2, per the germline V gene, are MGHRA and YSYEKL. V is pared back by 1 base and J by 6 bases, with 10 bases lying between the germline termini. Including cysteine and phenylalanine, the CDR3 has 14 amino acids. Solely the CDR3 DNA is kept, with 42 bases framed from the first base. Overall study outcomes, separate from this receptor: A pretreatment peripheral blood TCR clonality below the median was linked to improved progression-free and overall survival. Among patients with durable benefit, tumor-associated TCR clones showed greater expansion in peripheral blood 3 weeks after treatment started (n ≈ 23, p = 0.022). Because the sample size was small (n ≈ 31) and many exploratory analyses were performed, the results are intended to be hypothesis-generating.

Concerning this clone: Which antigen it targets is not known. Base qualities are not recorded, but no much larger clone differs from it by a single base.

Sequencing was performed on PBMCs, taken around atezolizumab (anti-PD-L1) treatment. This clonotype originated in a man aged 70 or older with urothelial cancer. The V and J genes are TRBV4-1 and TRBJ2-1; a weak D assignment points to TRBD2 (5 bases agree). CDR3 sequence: CASSQGASRNEQFF. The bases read TGCGCCAGCAGCCAAGGGGCTAGCCGCAATGAGCAGTTCTTC.